What follows are 20 T cell receptor beta chains derived from one specimen sequenced in a study of blood T cell repertoires in COVID-19. TCRdb's table, derived via immunoSEQ multiplex PCR, lists solely in-frame clones and lacks some. The profile shows about 75,000 clones, around 90% of them singletons. Sequences were obtained from peripheral blood. These receptors were taken from a woman in her forties or fifties with acute or convalescent COVID-19.

The V and J genes are TRBV3-1 (or the pseudogene TRBV3-2) and TRBJ1-3; D gene uncertain. The CDR3 is made up of 16 amino acids. The V gene lost 1 base and the J gene lost 2 bases, with 12 bases spanning the gap. Germline V gene data show CDR1 as LGHDT and CDR2 as YNNKEL (reference sequence). CDR3 nucleotides: TGTGCCAGCAGCCAAGCTAGAACGGTAACTGGAAACACCATATATTTT. Its protein product is CASSQARTVTGNTIYF.

The CDR3 DNA reads as TGCGCCAGCAGCCAAGATCACCAGGGAGGGCTGGGTCAAGGAAGGGACACTGAAGCTTTCTTT. This encodes CASSQDHQGGLGQGRDTEAFF. The chain has TRBV4-1 and TRBJ1-1, with TRBD1 as a possible D gene (5 bases). Germline assignment: CDR1 MGHRA and CDR2 YSYEKL. The germline V and J ends were trimmed by 0 bases and 3 bases, with 29 bases remaining between them. CDR3 length: 21 residues.

V usage is TRBV21-1 and J usage is TRBJ1-4. TRBV21-1 is listed as a pseudogene. The length of the CDR3 is 14 residues. CDR3 residues: CAIKWSGYNEKLFF. CDR3 nucleotide sequence: TGTGCCATCAAGTGGTCCGGTTATAATGAAAAACTGTTTTTT.

The CDR3 spells CASTQDRATGELFF. For the CDR3, the DNA is TGTGCCAGTACCCAAGACAGAGCCACCGGGGAGCTGTTTTTT. The chain is built from TRBV19 and TRBJ2-2; the D gene is possibly TRBD1 (5 bases). Germline V lookup: CDR1 LNHDA, CDR2 SQIVND (reference sequence). Trimming cost V 7 bases and J 4 bases, with 13 bases left between them. The CDR3 is 14 residues long.

This rearrangement joins TRBV28 to TRBJ2-1; 7 bases are a match to TRBD2. The germline CDR1 and CDR2 sequences are MDHEN and SYDVKM. The CDR3 runs 16 residues. Losses at the gene ends were 7 bases for V and 4 bases for J; bases not matched to a gene: 13. As DNA, the CDR3 is TGTGCCAGCACCCTGGGTGGGGAGCGGGATTACAATGAGCAGTTCTTC. Encoded protein: CASTLGGERDYNEQFF.

The chain couples TRBV12-3 or TRBV12-4 to TRBJ1-6; tentative D call: TRBD1 (5 bases). This CDR3 region has 11 residues. V dropped 3 bases and J dropped 16 bases, with 10 bases sitting between them. Written as DNA, the CDR3 is TGTGCCAGCAGTTTGGGGGGGGTACTCCACTTT. Amino acids: CASSLGGVLHF.

The chain is built from TRBV19 and TRBJ1-3, with 7 bases lining up with TRBD1. Germline V lookup: CDR1 LNHDA, CDR2 SQIVND (reference sequence). The CDR3 runs 16 residues. V dropped 3 bases and J dropped 1; count of bases not matched to a gene: 6. The CDR3 DNA sequence: TGTGCCAGTAGTATTCCACAGGGGAGGTCTGGAAACACCATATATTTT. It codes for CASSIPQGRSGNTIYF. Supplemented by reference TRBV19 and TRBJ1-3, the full variable domain reads DGGITQSPKYLFRKEGQNVTLSCEQNLNHDAMYWYRQDPGQGLRLIYYSQIVNDFQKGDIAEGYSVSREKKESFPLTVTSAQKNPTAFYLCASSIPQGRSGNTIYFGEGSWLTVV.

This clone was seen only once. This chain links TRBV19 with TRBJ2-3, with TRBD2 matching over 8 bases. The CDR3 has 13 amino acids. Germline V CDR1 and CDR2: LNHDA, SQIVND (reference sequence). The junction had 0 bases not matched to a gene; V was cut back by 1 base and J by 6 bases. The DNA of the CDR3 is TGTGCCAGTAGTATAGGGACTAGCGATACGCAGTATTTT. It encodes CASSIGTSDTQYF.

The chain joins TRBV5-6 to TRBJ2-1; 10 nucleotides agree with TRBD2. From germline, CDR1 is SGHDT and CDR2 YYEEEE. The CDR3 covers 14 residues. J gave up 9 bases and V 4 bases, and 7 bases lay outside the gene matches. CDR3 sequence (DNA): TGTGCCAGCAGCGTATCCGGACTAGCGGTTGAGCAGTTCTTC. Residues: CASSVSGLAVEQFF.

J is TRBJ2-1 and V is TRBV5-6, with 7 bases matching TRBD2. The trim removed 3 bases at V and 7 bases at J, leaving 7 bases unmatched. This CDR3 has 14 residues. Germline CDR1 and CDR2: SGHDT and YYEEEE. CDR3 DNA sequence: TGTGCCAGCAGCTATGGACTAGAAGATAATGAGCAGTTCTTC. Its protein is CASSYGLEDNEQFF.

The rearrangement links TRBV5-6 to TRBJ1-5; D not certain. CDR3 size: 13 residues. Germline CDR1 and CDR2: SGHDT and YYEEEE. The V and J ends lost 0 bases and 4 bases respectively, with 5 bases between them. CDR3 amino acids: CASSLGSNQPQHF. CDR3 DNA: TGTGCCAGCAGCTTGGGGAGTAATCAGCCCCAGCATTTT. Variable domain in full (rest from reference TRBV5-6 and TRBJ1-5): DAGVTQSPTHLIKTRGQQVTLRCSPKSGHDTVSWYQQALGQGPQFIFQYYEEEERQRGNFPDRFSGHQFPNYSSELNVNALLLGDSALYLCASSLGSNQPQHFGDGTRLSIL.

The V and J genes are TRBV7-9 and TRBJ2-5; 11 bases align to TRBD2. The V segment lost 5 bases and the J segment 3 bases; nucleotides outside the gene matches: 5. Germline loops: CDR1 SEHNR, CDR2 FQNEAQ (reference sequence). The CDR3 has 15 residues. CDR3 nucleotide sequence: TGTGCCAGCAGCGTACCGGGACTAGCGGAAGAGACCCAGTACTTC. Protein sequence: CASSVPGLAEETQYF. Variable domain in full (rest from reference TRBV7-9 and TRBJ2-5): DTGVSQNPRHKITKRGQNVTFRCDPISEHNRLYWYRQTLGQGPEFLTYFQNEAQLEKSRLLSDRFSAERPKGSFSTLEIQRTEQGDSAMYLCASSVPGLAEETQYFGPGTRLLVL.

The V gene is TRBV6-5, the J gene TRBJ1-4; TRBD1 matches at 7 bases. The length of the CDR3 is 14 residues. J lost 7 bases, V lost 6 bases, and 8 bases had no gene match. Germline loops: CDR1 MNHEY, CDR2 SVGAGI. The CDR3 sequence: CASRTTGLVEKLFF. CDR3 in DNA: TGTGCCAGCAGAACGACAGGGCTCGTTGAAAAACTGTTTTTT.

The chain links TRBV11-2 to TRBJ2-3; possible D gene TRBD1, 5 bases. V was shortened by 3 bases and J by 4 bases, with 11 bases between the two germline ends. The CDR3 spans 14 residues. Germline loops: CDR1 SGHAT, CDR2 FQNNGV. CDR3 region: CASSLQGVADTQYF. The CDR3 DNA is TGTGCCAGCAGCTTGCAAGGGGTCGCAGATACGCAGTATTTT. Variable domain in full (rest from reference TRBV11-2 and TRBJ2-3): EAGVAQSPRYKIIEKRQSVAFWCNPISGHATLYWYQQILGQGPKLLIQFQNNGVVDDSQLPKDRFSAERLKGVDSTLKIQPAKLEDSAVYLCASSLQGVADTQYFGPGTRLTVL.

J is TRBJ2-1 and V is TRBV9, with a weak D call TRBD1 (6 bases). V dropped 6 bases and J dropped 5 bases, with 15 bases sitting between them. The CDR3 runs to 14 residues. Germline V lookup: CDR1 SGDLS, CDR2 YYNGEE. CDR3 in amino acids: CASTPFPGDNEQFF. CDR3 nucleotide sequence: TGTGCCAGCACCCCATTCCCAGGGGACAATGAGCAGTTCTTC.

V gene TRBV10-3 combines with J gene TRBJ1-4; 7 positions agree with TRBD1. The CDR3 runs to 15 residues. CDR1 and CDR2 from the germline V gene are ENHRY and SYGVKD. Unmatched junction bases numbered 13, after V lost 10 bases and J lost 5 bases. As DNA, the CDR3 is TGTGCCACCTCGGACCGGGACAGTAGCAATGAAAAACTGTTTTTT. Translation: CATSDRDSSNEKLFF.

The chain uses TRBV11-1 and TRBJ1-1; possibly TRBD1 for D (6 bases). Germline CDR1 is SGHAT and CDR2 is FQDESV (reference sequence). The CDR3 runs to 14 residues. V gave up 4 bases and J gave up 0 bases, with 9 bases separating them. The CDR3 is CASSSGDMNTEAFF. CDR3 DNA sequence: TGTGCCAGCAGCTCAGGGGATATGAACACTGAAGCTTTCTTT.

This clone was recorded only once. The gene calls are TRBV24-1 and TRBJ2-7; TRBD1 is a possible D gene (6 bases). The ends were cut back, 6 bases at V and 7 bases at J, with 21 bases in the middle. The CDR3 contains 15 residues. The germline gives CDR1 KGHDR, CDR2 SFDVKD. CDR3 amino acids: CATSRHRTALGEQYF. The CDR3 DNA reads as TGTGCCACCAGTCGCCACCGGACAGCTCTAGGGGAGCAGTACTTC.

With respect to this clone: The junction departs from germline at one end; a sequencing error may be responsible. The gene calls are TRBV14 and TRBJ1-4; D unclear. In germline, CDR1 is SGHDN, CDR2 FVKESK. This CDR3 has 15 amino acids. CDR3 coding DNA: TGTGCCAGCAGTCAAGGAGGGCTTCAGAATGAAAAACTGTTTTTT. Translating it yields CASSQGGLQNEKLFF.

The J gene is TRBJ1-4, the V gene TRBV6-5; 9 positions match TRBD1. V lost 10 bases, J lost 5 bases, and 11 bases stayed unmatched. The CDR3 has 15 residues. Germline V gives CDR1 MNHEY, CDR2 SVGAGI. The CDR3 protein is CATRTGEALNEKLFF. The DNA of the CDR3 is TGTGCCACAAGGACAGGGGAGGCCCTAAATGAAAAACTGTTTTTT.